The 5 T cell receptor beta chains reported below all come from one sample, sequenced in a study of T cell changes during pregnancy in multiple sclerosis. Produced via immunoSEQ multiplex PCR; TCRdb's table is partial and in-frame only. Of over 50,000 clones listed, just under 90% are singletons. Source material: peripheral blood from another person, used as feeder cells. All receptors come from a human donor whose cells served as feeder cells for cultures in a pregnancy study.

The DNA for the CDR3 is TGTGCCAGCAGCACCCCAGGGGCCTATGGCTACACCTTC. Encoded protein: CASSTPGAYGYTF. V gene TRBV9 combines with J gene TRBJ1-2, with D perhaps matching TRBD1 (6 bases). V lost 4 bases and J 4 bases, leaving 11 bases between the germline ends. The CDR3 extends over 13 amino acids. CDR1 SGDLS and CDR2 YYNGEE come from the germline V gene. The variable domain in full, completed from reference TRBV9 and TRBJ1-2, reads DSGVTQTPKHLITATGQRVTLRCSPRSGDLSVYWYQQSLDQGLQFLIQYYNGEERAKGNILERFSAQQFPDLHSELNLSSLELGDSALYFCASSTPGAYGYTFGSGTRLTVV.

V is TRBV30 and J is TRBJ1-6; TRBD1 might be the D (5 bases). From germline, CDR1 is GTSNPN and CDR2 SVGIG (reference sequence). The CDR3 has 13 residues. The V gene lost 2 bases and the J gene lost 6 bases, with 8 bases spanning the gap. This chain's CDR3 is CAWSLGGNSPLHF. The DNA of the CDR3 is TGTGCCTGGAGTCTTGGGGGTAATTCACCCCTCCACTTT.

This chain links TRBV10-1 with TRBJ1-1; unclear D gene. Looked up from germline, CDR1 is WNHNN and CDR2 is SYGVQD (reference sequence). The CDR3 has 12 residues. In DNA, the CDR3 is TGCCCCCCTGGGCATGTGAACACTGAAGCTTTCTTT. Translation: CPPGHVNTEAFF.

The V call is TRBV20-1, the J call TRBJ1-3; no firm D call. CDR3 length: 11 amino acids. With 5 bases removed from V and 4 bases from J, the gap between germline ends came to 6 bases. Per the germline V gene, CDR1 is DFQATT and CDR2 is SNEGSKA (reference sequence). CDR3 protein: CSAGRGNTIYF. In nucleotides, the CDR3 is TGCAGTGCTGGCAGAGGAAACACCATATATTTT.

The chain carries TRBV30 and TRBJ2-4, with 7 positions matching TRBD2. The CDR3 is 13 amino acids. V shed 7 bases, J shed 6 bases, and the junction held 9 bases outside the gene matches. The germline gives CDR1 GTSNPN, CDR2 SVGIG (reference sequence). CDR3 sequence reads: CASSGGGLNIQYF. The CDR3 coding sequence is TGTGCCTCTAGCGGTGGCGGGCTAAACATTCAGTACTTC.